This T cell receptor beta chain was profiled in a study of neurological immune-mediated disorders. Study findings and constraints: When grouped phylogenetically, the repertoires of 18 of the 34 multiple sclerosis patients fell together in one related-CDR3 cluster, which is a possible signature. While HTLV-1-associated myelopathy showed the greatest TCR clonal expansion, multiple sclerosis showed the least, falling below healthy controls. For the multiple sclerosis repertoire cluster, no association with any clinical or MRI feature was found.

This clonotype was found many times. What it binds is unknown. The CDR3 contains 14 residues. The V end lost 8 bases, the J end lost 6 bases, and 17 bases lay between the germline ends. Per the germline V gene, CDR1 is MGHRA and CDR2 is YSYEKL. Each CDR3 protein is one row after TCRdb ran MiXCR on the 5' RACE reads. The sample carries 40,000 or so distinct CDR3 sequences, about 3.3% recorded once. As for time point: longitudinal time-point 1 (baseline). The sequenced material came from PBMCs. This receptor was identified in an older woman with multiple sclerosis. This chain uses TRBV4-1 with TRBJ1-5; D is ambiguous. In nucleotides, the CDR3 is TGCGCCAGCCCGGCTCTGGGCGGCGGTCAGCCCCAGCATTTT. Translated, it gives CASPALGGGQPQHF.